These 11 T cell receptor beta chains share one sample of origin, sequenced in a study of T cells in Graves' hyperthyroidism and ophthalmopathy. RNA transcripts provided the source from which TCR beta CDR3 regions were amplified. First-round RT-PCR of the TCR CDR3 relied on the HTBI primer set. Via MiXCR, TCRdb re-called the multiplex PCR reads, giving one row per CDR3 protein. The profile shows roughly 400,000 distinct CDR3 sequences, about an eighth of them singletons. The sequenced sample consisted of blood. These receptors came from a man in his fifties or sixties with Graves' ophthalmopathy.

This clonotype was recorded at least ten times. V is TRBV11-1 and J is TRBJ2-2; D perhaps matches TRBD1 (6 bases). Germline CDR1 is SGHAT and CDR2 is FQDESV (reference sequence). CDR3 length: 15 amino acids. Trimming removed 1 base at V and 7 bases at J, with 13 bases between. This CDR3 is CASSLGAGEVGELFF. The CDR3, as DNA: TGTGCCAGCAGCTTAGGGGCAGGGGAAGTCGGGGAGCTGTTTTTT.

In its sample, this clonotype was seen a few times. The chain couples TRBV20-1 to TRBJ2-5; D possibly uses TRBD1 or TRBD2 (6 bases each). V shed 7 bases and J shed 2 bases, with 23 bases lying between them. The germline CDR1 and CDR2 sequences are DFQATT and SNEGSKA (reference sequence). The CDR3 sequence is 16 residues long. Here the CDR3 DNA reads TGCAGTGTAGATAGGGGGGTAGCAGAATATCAAGAGACCCAGTACTTC. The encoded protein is CSVDRGVAEYQETQYF.

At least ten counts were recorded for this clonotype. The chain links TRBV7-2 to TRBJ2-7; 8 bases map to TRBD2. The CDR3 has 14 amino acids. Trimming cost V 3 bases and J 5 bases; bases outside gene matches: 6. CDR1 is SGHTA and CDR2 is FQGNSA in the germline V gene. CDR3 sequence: CASSFSGTTHEQYF. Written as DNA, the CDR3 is TGTGCCAGCAGCTTTAGCGGGACGACCCACGAGCAGTACTTC.

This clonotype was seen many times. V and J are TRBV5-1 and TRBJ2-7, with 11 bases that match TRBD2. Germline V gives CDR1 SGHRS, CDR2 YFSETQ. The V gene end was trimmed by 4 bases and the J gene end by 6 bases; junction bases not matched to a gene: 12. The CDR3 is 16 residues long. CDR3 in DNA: TGCGCCAGCAGCGAGGGACTAGCGGTATCCCTCCTCGAGCAGTACTTC. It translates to CASSEGLAVSLLEQYF.

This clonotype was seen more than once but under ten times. CDR3 region: CSVDLGSRGDTEAFF. In DNA form, the CDR3 reads TGCAGCGTCGATCTCGGGAGCAGGGGGGACACTGAAGCTTTCTTT. This chain links TRBV29-1 with TRBJ1-1, with TRBD1 matching over 7 bases. The ends lost 6 bases at V and 3 bases at J; junction bases unmatched: 13. Germline values: CDR1 SQVTM, CDR2 ANQGSEA. The CDR3 totals 15 residues.

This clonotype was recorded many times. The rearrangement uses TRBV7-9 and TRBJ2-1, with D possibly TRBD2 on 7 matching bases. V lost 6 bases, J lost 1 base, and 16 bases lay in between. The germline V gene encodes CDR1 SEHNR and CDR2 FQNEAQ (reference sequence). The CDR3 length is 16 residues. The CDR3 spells CASSPSRGASYNEQFF. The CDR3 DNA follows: TGTGCCAGCAGTCCAAGCCGGGGGGCATCCTACAATGAGCAGTTCTTC. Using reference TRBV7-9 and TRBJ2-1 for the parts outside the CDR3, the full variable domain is DTGVSQNPRHKITKRGQNVTFRCDPISEHNRLYWYRQTLGQGPEFLTYFQNEAQLEKSRLLSDRFSAERPKGSFSTLEIQRTEQGDSAMYLCASSPSRGASYNEQFFGPGTRLTVL.

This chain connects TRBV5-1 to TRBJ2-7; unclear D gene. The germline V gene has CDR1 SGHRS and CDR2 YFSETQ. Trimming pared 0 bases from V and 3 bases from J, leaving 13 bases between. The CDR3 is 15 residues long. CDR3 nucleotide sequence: TGCGCCAGCAGCTTGGACGCCTCGCGAAACTACGAGCAGTACTTC. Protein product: CASSLDASRNYEQYF.

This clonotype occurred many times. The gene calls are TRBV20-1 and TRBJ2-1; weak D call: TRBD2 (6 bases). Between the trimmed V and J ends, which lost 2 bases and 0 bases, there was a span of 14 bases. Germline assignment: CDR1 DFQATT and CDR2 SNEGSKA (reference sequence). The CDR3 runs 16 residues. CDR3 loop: CSARSVGRSSYNEQFF. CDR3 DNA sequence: TGCAGTGCTAGATCCGTGGGGAGGAGCTCCTACAATGAGCAGTTCTTC.

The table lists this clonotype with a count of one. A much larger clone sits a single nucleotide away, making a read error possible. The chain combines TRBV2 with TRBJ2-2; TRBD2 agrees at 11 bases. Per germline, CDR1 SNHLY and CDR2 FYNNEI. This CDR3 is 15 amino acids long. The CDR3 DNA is TGTGCCAGCAGGAGACTAGCGGGAAACACCGGGGAGCCGTTTTTT. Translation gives CASRRLAGNTGEPFF.

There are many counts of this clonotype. CDR3 region: CASYQGRAYSTNEKLFF. In DNA, the CDR3 is TGTGCCAGCTACCAGGGGCGAGCTTATTCAACTAATGAAAAACTGTTTTTT. The chain couples TRBV12-3 or TRBV12-4 to TRBJ1-4, with a weak D call TRBD1 (6 bases). CDR3 length: 17 residues. Trimming removed 8 bases at V and 0 bases at J, with 19 bases between.

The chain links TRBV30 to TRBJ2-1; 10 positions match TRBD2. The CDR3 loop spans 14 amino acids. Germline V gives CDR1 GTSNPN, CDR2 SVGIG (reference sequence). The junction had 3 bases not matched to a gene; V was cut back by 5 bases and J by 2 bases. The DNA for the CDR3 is TGTGCCTGGGTAGCGGGAGGTCCCTACAATGAGCAGTTCTTC. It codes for CAWVAGGPYNEQFF.